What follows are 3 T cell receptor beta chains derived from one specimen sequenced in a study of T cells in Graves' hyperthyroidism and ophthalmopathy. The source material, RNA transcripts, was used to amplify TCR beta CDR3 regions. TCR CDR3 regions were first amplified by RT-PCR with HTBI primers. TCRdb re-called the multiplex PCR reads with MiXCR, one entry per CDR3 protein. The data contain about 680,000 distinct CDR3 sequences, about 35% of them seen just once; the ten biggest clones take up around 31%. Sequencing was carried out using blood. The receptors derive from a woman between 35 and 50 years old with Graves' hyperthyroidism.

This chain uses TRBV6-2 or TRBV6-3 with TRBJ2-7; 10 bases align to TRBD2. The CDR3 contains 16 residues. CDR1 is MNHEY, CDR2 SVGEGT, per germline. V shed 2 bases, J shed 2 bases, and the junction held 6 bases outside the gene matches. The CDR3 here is CASSYARLAGTYEQYF. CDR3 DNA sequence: TGTGCCAGCAGTTACGCTCGACTAGCGGGTACCTACGAGCAGTACTTC.

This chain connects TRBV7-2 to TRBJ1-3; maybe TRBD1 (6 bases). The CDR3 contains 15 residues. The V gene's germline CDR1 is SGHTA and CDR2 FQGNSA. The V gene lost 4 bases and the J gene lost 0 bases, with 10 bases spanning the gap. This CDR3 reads CASSSGRGSGNTIYF. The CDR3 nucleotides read TGTGCCAGCAGCTCCGGCAGGGGCTCTGGAAACACCATATATTTT. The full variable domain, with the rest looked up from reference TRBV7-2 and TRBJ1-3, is GAGVSQSPSNKVTEKGKDVELRCDPISGHTALYWYRQSLGQGLEFLIYFQGNSAPDKSGLPSDRFSAERTGGSVSTLTIQRTQQEDSAVYLCASSSGRGSGNTIYFGEGSWLTVV.

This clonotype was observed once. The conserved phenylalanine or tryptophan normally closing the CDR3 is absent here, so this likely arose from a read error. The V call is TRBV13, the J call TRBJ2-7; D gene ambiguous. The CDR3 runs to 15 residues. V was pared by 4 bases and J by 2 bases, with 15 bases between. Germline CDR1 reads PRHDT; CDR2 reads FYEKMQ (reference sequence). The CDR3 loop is CASSSNLEGTYEQYL. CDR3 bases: TGTGCCAGCAGCTCGAACTTAGAAGGTACCTACGAGCAGTACCTC.